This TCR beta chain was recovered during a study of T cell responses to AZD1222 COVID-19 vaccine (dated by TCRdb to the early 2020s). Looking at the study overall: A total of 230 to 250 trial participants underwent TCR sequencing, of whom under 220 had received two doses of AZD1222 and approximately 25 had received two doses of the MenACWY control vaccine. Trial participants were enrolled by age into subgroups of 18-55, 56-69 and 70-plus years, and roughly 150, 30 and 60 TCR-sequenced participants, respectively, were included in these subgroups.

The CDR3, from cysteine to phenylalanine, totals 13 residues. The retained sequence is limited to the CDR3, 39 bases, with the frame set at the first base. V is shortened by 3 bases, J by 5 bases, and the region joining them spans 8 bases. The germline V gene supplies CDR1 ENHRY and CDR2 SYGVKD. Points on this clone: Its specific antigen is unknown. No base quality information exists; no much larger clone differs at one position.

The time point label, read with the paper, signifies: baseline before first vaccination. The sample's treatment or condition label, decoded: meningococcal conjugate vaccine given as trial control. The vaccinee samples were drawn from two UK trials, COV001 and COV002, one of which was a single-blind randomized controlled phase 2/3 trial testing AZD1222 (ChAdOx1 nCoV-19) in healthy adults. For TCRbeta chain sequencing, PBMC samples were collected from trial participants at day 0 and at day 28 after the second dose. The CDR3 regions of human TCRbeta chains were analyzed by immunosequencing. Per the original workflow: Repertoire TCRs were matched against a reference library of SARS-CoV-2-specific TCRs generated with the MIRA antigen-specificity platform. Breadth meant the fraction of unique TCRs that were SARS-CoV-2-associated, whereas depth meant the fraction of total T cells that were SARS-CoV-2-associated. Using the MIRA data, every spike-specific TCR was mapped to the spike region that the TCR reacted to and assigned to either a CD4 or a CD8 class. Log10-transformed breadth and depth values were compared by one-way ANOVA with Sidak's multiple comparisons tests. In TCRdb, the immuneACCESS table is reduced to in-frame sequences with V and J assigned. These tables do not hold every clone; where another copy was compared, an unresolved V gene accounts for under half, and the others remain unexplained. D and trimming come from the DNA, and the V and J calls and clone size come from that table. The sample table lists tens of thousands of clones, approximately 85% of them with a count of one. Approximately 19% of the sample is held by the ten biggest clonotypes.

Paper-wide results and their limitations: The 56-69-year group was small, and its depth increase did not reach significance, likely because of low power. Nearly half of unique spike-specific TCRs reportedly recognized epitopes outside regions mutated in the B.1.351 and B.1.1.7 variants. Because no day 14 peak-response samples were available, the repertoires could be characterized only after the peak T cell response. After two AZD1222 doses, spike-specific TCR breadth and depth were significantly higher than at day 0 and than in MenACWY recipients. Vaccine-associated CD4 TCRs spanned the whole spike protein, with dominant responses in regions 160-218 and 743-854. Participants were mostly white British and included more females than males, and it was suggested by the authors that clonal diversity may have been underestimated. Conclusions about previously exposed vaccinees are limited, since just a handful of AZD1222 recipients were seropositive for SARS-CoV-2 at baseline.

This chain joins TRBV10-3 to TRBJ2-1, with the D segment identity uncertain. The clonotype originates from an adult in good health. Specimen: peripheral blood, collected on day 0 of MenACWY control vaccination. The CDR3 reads CAISEGVHNEQFF. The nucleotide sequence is TGTGCCATCAGTGAAGGTGTACACAATGAGCAGTTCTTC.